Following are 14 T cell receptor beta chains from one sample sequenced in a study of control samples from healthy donors and cancer patients. The table came from immunoSEQ multiplex PCR; TCRdb's copy has only in-frame clones and leaves some out. The sample yields some 160,000 clones, 85% to 95% seen once. Sequenced material: blood. The receptors derive from a woman in her forties in good health.

The genes are TRBV19 and TRBJ1-5; D unresolved. The CDR3 loop spans 14 amino acids. V dropped 3 bases and J dropped 3 bases, with 9 bases sitting between them. The germline CDR1 and CDR2 sequences are LNHDA and SQIVND (reference sequence). CDR3 loop: CASSIGENNQPQHF. CDR3 DNA: TGTGCCAGTAGTATCGGTGAAAACAATCAGCCCCAGCATTTT.

The chain is built from TRBV9 and TRBJ2-1; a possible D gene is TRBD1 (5 bases). Trimming took 3 bases from V and 7 from J, leaving 23 bases between them. The CDR3 has 17 amino acids. Germline V CDR1 and CDR2: SGDLS, YYNGEE. The CDR3 DNA is TGTGCCAGCAGCGGCTCCCTCGATCAGGGTGGACAAAATGAGCAGTTCTTC. This gives the protein CASSGSLDQGGQNEQFF.

The chain is built from TRBV7-3 and TRBJ1-1; D unclear. Germline CDR1 reads SGHTA; CDR2 reads FQGTGA. This CDR3 region has 13 residues. Trimming stripped 0 bases from V and 1 base from J, with 3 bases between. The chain's CDR3 is CASSLTANTEAFF. CDR3 nucleotides: TGTGCCAGCAGCTTAACGGCGAACACTGAAGCTTTCTTT.

The chain is built from TRBV3-1 (or the pseudogene TRBV3-2) and TRBJ1-1; D gene ambiguous. Germline CDR1 is LGHDT and CDR2 is YNNKEL (reference sequence). This CDR3 has 15 residues. The V gene lost 3 bases and the J gene lost 2 bases, with 13 bases spanning the gap. The CDR3 is CASSQGFVSNTEAFF. The CDR3 DNA is TGTGCCAGCAGCCAGGGCTTTGTCTCCAACACTGAAGCTTTCTTT.

This clone was seen a single time. This rearrangement joins TRBV7-9 to TRBJ1-4; no firm D call. The V gene's germline CDR1 is SEHNR and CDR2 FQNEAQ (reference sequence). V lost 8 bases and J 0 bases, leaving 10 bases between the germline ends. The length of the CDR3 is 14 residues. DNA for the CDR3: TGTGCCAGCGCCGACGGTGCAACTAATGAAAAACTGTTTTTT. Protein sequence: CASADGATNEKLFF.

V usage is TRBV7-8 and J usage is TRBJ2-7; D gene unclear. The CDR3 has 15 residues. V lost 0 bases to trimming and J lost 3 bases, with 12 bases between them. The germline V gene encodes CDR1 SGHVS and CDR2 FQNEAQ. The CDR3 DNA reads as TGTGCCAGCAGCTTAGCGCGGATTGGTAGCTACGAGCAGTACTTC. This translates into CASSLARIGSYEQYF.

The chain recombines TRBV5-1 with TRBJ2-1; 7 bases fit TRBD2. V lost 1 base and J lost 4; bases outside the gene matches: 11. CDR3 length: 17 amino acids. Germline CDR1 reads SGHRS; CDR2 reads YFSETQ. The CDR3 DNA sequence: TGCGCCAGCAGCTTGTCGAGCGGGACGGGGAGGTACAATGAGCAGTTCTTC. It is translated as CASSLSSGTGRYNEQFF.

The genes are TRBV4-1 and TRBJ1-1; D is possibly TRBD1 (5 bases). Looked up from germline, CDR1 is MGHRA and CDR2 is YSYEKL. This CDR3 contains 16 residues. V lost 0 bases, J lost 1 base, and 12 bases lay in between. The CDR3 is CASSQDSDGANTEAFF. Here the CDR3 DNA reads TGCGCCAGCAGCCAAGATTCCGACGGGGCGAACACTGAAGCTTTCTTT.

The chain carries TRBV7-2 and TRBJ2-2, with D perhaps given as TRBD1 or TRBD2 (5 bases each). From germline, CDR1 is SGHTA and CDR2 FQGNSA. The ends were cut back, 5 bases at V and 6 bases at J, with 10 bases in the middle. CDR3 length: 13 amino acids. CDR3 nucleotides: TGTGCCAGCAGCCAAAGAGGGGCCGGGGAGCTGTTTTTT. It codes for CASSQRGAGELFF.

The V and J genes are TRBV5-6 and TRBJ2-5, with D unclear. V shed 4 bases and J shed 1 base, with 5 bases lying between them. CDR3 size: 12 residues. In germline, CDR1 is SGHDT, CDR2 YYEEEE. DNA of the CDR3: TGTGCCAGCAGCCGGATCCAAGAGACCCAGTACTTC. Residues: CASSRIQETQYF.

The chain employs TRBV20-1 and TRBJ2-7, with D possibly being TRBD1 (6 bases). Trimming removed 5 bases from V and 7 bases from J, with 12 bases in between. This CDR3 has 11 residues. Germline V CDR1 and CDR2: DFQATT, SNEGSKA (reference sequence). CDR3 nucleotide sequence: TGCAGTGCTGTGCCGGGACAAGAGCAGTACTTC. This encodes CSAVPGQEQYF.

The chain uses TRBV6-1 and TRBJ2-1; 7 bases match TRBD1. Trimming at V came to 4 bases and at J to 15 bases, leaving 27 bases not matched to a gene. The CDR3 has 18 amino acids. Germline V gives CDR1 MNHNS, CDR2 SASEGT. The DNA of the CDR3 is TGTGCCAGCAGTGGACCCGGGACAGTCAGCGTTCGGACCCTCGGGACGTTCTTC. This gives the protein CASSGPGTVSVRTLGTFF.

V gene TRBV13 combines with J gene TRBJ2-3, with 11 bases aligning to TRBD1. This CDR3 is 15 amino acids long. Looked up from germline, CDR1 is PRHDT and CDR2 is FYEKMQ (reference sequence). Trimming cost V 5 bases and J 4 bases; bases outside gene matches: 5. CDR3 loop: CASSAGQGAADTQYF. CDR3 DNA: TGTGCCAGCAGCGCCGGACAGGGGGCGGCAGATACGCAGTATTTT.

The chain recombines TRBV27 with TRBJ1-2; D is perhaps TRBD1 (5 bases). CDR1 and CDR2 (germline): MNHEY, SMNVEV (reference sequence). This CDR3 contains 13 residues. Trimming stripped 0 bases from V and 8 bases from J, with 10 bases between. Here the CDR3 DNA reads TGTGCCAGCAGTTTATCAGGGGCTCTCGGCTACACCTTC. Protein product: CASSLSGALGYTF.